A selection of T cell receptor beta chains follows, all from one sample in a study of blood T cell repertoires in COVID-19. Sequencing used immunoSEQ multiplex PCR; TCRdb keeps in-frame clones, though not all of them. The sample contains about 130,000 clones, around 82% of which appear only once. The source material was peripheral blood. These TCRs come from a young man with COVID-19, enrolled during active disease. Each CDR3 is given with its conserved first and last residue. The order of the fields is J gene, D gene, clone size, V gene, CDR3 protein, CDR3 DNA. D genes are given only for firm matches. The size entry is marked missing in some rows and otherwise reads once, few, many or a size class.

J: TRBJ2-5; D: TRBD1; size: .; V: TRBV5-1; CDR3: CASSLGTGWGTQYF; DNA: TGCGCCAGCAGCTTGGGGACAGGGTGGGGGACCCAGTACTTC
J: TRBJ2-5; D: .; size: .; V: TRBV7-9; CDR3: CASKAGQLAETQYF; DNA: TGTGCCAGCAAGGCCGGCCAGTTAGCGGAGACCCAGTACTTC
J: TRBJ1-3; D: .; size: .; V: TRBV5-5; CDR3: CASSRFTRSSGNTIYF; DNA: TGTGCCAGCAGCCGTTTTACCCGCAGCTCTGGAAACACCATATATTTT
J: TRBJ1-6; D: TRBD1; size: few; V: TRBV6-5; CDR3: CASSSNRGNSPLHF; DNA: TGTGCCAGCAGTTCCAACAGGGGGAATTCACCCCTCCACTTT
J: TRBJ2-2; D: TRBD1; size: .; V: TRBV2; CDR3: CARTGVGTGELFF; DNA: TGTGCCAGAACAGGGGTTGGCACCGGGGAGCTGTTTTTT
J: TRBJ2-3; D: TRBD2; size: .; V: TRBV5-4; CDR3: CASSPGGGGDTQYF; DNA: TGTGCCAGCAGCCCGGGAGGGGGAGGAGATACGCAGTATTTT
J: TRBJ1-1; D: .; size: .; V: TRBV5-4; CDR3: CASSLIELNTEAFF; DNA: TGTGCCAGCAGCTTGATCGAGCTGAACACTGAAGCTTTCTTT
J: TRBJ2-5; D: .; size: .; V: TRBV5-6; CDR3: CASSLAGNPQETQYF; DNA: TGTGCCAGCAGCTTGGCAGGGAACCCCCAAGAGACCCAGTACTTC
J: TRBJ1-5; D: TRBD1; size: .; V: TRBV10-1; CDR3: CASSKDVSRDRVQPQHF; DNA: TGCGCCAGCAGTAAAGACGTGTCCCGGGACAGGGTTCAGCCCCAGCATTTT
J: TRBJ1-5; D: TRBD1; size: .; V: TRBV28; CDR3: CASSPPDRGNQPQHF; DNA: TGTGCCAGCAGTCCCCCGGACAGGGGAAATCAGCCCCAGCATTTT
J: TRBJ2-2; D: .; size: .; V: TRBV3-1/TRBV3-2; CDR3: CASSQRQGGNTGELFF; DNA: TGTGCCAGCAGCCAGAGACAGGGAGGCAACACCGGGGAGCTGTTTTTT
J: TRBJ1-1; D: TRBD1; size: few; V: TRBV10-3; CDR3: CAISEGDRSTEAFF; DNA: TGTGCCATCAGTGAAGGGGACAGGAGCACTGAAGCTTTCTTT
J: TRBJ2-7; D: .; size: .; V: TRBV19; CDR3: CASSIAQGMNEQYF; DNA: TGTGCCAGTAGTATAGCCCAGGGGATGAACGAGCAGTACTTC
J: TRBJ2-1; D: TRBD1; size: few; V: TRBV11-2; CDR3: CASSLVGTGSDEQFF; DNA: TGTGCCAGCAGCTTAGTGGGGACAGGGAGCGATGAGCAGTTCTTC
J: TRBJ1-2; D: .; size: once; V: TRBV18; CDR3: CASSPVGRGYGYTF; DNA: TGTGCCAGCTCACCGGTAGGCAGGGGATATGGCTACACCTTC
J: TRBJ2-1; D: TRBD2; size: .; V: TRBV11-3; CDR3: CASSRGAGAYNEQFF; DNA: TGTGCCAGCAGTAGGGGAGCGGGGGCTTACAATGAGCAGTTCTTC
J: TRBJ2-3; D: TRBD2; size: .; V: TRBV11-3; CDR3: CASSLQWASGRAGTQYF; DNA: TGTGCCAGCAGCTTACAGTGGGCTAGCGGGAGGGCCGGTACGCAGTATTTT
J: TRBJ2-3; D: .; size: .; V: TRBV4-1; CDR3: CASSQAPTFLRLEGTDTQYF; DNA: TGCGCCAGCAGCCAAGCGCCGACCTTCCTCCGACTAGAGGGGACAGATACGCAGTATTTT
J: TRBJ2-1; D: .; size: .; V: TRBV29-1; CDR3: CSVPPDGGREQFF; DNA: TGCAGCGTGCCTCCCGATGGGGGCAGAGAGCAGTTCTTC
J: TRBJ2-6; D: .; size: .; V: TRBV6-5; CDR3: CASTVYSGANVLTF; DNA: TGTGCCAGCACGGTGTACTCTGGGGCCAACGTCCTGACTTTC
J: TRBJ2-7; D: .; size: .; V: TRBV11-3; CDR3: CASSVQIIPYEQYF; DNA: TGTGCCAGCAGCGTGCAGATTATACCCTACGAGCAGTACTTC
J: TRBJ2-3; D: .; size: .; V: TRBV12-5; CDR3: CASGLVRRLGGGTDTQYF; DNA: TGTGCTAGTGGTTTGGTCCGCAGATTGGGAGGGGGAACAGATACGCAGTATTTT
J: TRBJ2-7; D: .; size: .; V: TRBV6-1; CDR3: CASSDTGAYEQYF; DNA: TGTGCCAGCAGTGACACGGGGGCCTACGAGCAGTACTTC
J: TRBJ2-6; D: .; size: .; V: TRBV4-3; CDR3: CASSQAQGSSGANVLTF; DNA: TGCGCCAGCAGCCAAGCCCAGGGTAGCTCTGGGGCCAACGTCCTGACTTTC
J: TRBJ1-1; D: .; size: .; V: TRBV7-9; CDR3: CASTNREMWAFF; DNA: TGTGCCAGCACCAATAGGGAGATGTGGGCTTTCTTT
J: TRBJ1-1; D: .; size: .; V: TRBV29-1; CDR3: CSVLDQGVGDTEAFF; DNA: TGCAGCGTTCTAGATCAAGGGGTTGGGGACACTGAAGCTTTCTTT
J: TRBJ2-1; D: .; size: .; V: TRBV10-3; CDR3: CAISDPLIAESSYNEQFF; DNA: TGTGCCATCAGTGACCCTCTCATAGCGGAGAGCTCCTACAATGAGCAGTTCTTC
J: TRBJ1-1; D: .; size: .; V: TRBV19; CDR3: CASSFREEGAEAFF; DNA: TGTGCCAGTAGCTTCCGGGAAGAGGGGGCTGAAGCTTTCTTT
J: TRBJ2-6; D: TRBD1; size: .; V: TRBV14; CDR3: CASSQDMVRQGQLANVLTF; DNA: TGTGCCAGCAGCCAAGATATGGTGAGACAGGGCCAATTGGCCAACGTCCTGACTTTC
J: TRBJ1-3; D: TRBD1; size: .; V: TRBV18; CDR3: CASSPGQGGTGNTIYF; DNA: TGTGCCAGCTCACCGGGACAGGGAGGAACTGGAAACACCATATATTTT
J: TRBJ2-5; D: TRBD1; size: few; V: TRBV6-1; CDR3: CASSEEAGGSWTQYF; DNA: TGTGCCAGCAGTGAAGAAGCAGGGGGTTCGTGGACCCAGTACTTC
J: TRBJ2-1; D: .; size: .; V: TRBV6-4; CDR3: CASSDSSGSYNEQFF; DNA: TGTGCCAGCAGTGACTCTAGCGGCTCCTACAATGAGCAGTTCTTC
J: TRBJ2-7; D: TRBD1; size: few; V: TRBV28; CDR3: CASIPGQTYEQYF; DNA: TGTGCCAGCATTCCGGGACAGACCTACGAGCAGTACTTC
J: TRBJ1-5; D: .; size: once; V: TRBV30; CDR3: CAWRGSGGPNQPQHF; DNA: TGTGCCTGGAGAGGAAGTGGAGGGCCCAATCAGCCCCAGCATTTT
J: TRBJ2-3; D: TRBD2; size: .; V: TRBV4-1; CDR3: CASSQGPRGSTDTQYF; DNA: TGCGCCAGCAGCCAAGGCCCGCGGGGGAGCACAGATACGCAGTATTTT
J: TRBJ1-4; D: .; size: .; V: TRBV6-6; CDR3: CASSHGQSNEKLFF; DNA: TGTGCCAGCAGTCACGGACAGTCTAATGAAAAACTGTTTTTT
J: TRBJ2-1; D: TRBD1; size: .; V: TRBV11-2; CDR3: CASSLEEWGQGHYNEQFF; DNA: TGTGCCAGCAGCTTAGAGGAATGGGGACAGGGCCACTACAATGAGCAGTTCTTC
J: TRBJ2-7; D: .; size: .; V: TRBV30; CDR3: CAWVTGGGREQYF; DNA: TGTGCCTGGGTCACGGGGGGCGGGCGCGAGCAGTACTTC
J: TRBJ2-1; D: TRBD2; size: .; V: TRBV5-6; CDR3: CASSQLAGGTNEQFF; DNA: TGTGCCAGCAGCCAACTAGCGGGGGGTACAAATGAGCAGTTCTTC
J: TRBJ2-7; D: TRBD1; size: many; V: TRBV19; CDR3: CASSIGTGAGEQYF; DNA: TGTGCCAGTAGTATTGGGACAGGGGCTGGGGAGCAGTACTTC
J: TRBJ2-2; D: TRBD2; size: .; V: TRBV28; CDR3: CASSLAGLAGYTGELFF; DNA: TGTGCCAGCAGTTTAGCCGGGCTAGCGGGATACACCGGGGAGCTGTTTTTT
J: TRBJ2-1; D: TRBD2; size: once; V: TRBV24-1; CDR3: CATRSVAGLDEQFF; DNA: TGTGCCACCAGATCAGTAGCGGGGTTGGATGAGCAGTTCTTC
J: TRBJ2-7; D: .; size: .; V: TRBV10-3; CDR3: CAISEQGHSYEQYF; DNA: TGTGCCATCAGTGAGCAGGGGCACTCCTACGAGCAGTACTTC
J: TRBJ1-6; D: .; size: few; V: TRBV6-5; CDR3: CASSKRQNSPLHF; DNA: TGTGCCAGCAGTAAACGACAGAATTCACCCCTCCACTTT
J: TRBJ2-7; D: .; size: .; V: TRBV5-1; CDR3: CASSLASLTYEQYF; DNA: TGCGCCAGCAGCTTGGCATCACTAACCTACGAGCAGTACTTC
J: TRBJ1-4; D: TRBD1; size: few; V: TRBV30; CDR3: CAWSWTGSNEKLFF; DNA: TGTGCCTGGAGCTGGACAGGGAGTAATGAAAAACTGTTTTTT
J: TRBJ1-1; D: .; size: .; V: TRBV25-1; CDR3: CASSELGVQTEAFF; DNA: TGTGCCAGCAGTGAATTAGGGGTACAGACTGAAGCTTTCTTT
J: TRBJ2-1; D: .; size: .; V: TRBV3-1/TRBV3-2; CDR3: CASSDSLGGNYNEQFF; DNA: TGTGCCAGCAGCGACAGCCTCGGCGGGAACTACAATGAGCAGTTCTTC
J: TRBJ2-5; D: .; size: .; V: TRBV9; CDR3: CASSAGGPGETQYF; DNA: TGTGCCAGCAGCGCCGGCGGCCCGGGGGAGACCCAGTACTTC
J: TRBJ1-1; D: .; size: once; V: TRBV7-2; CDR3: CASSPGGPNTEAFF; DNA: TGTGCCAGCAGTCCTGGGGGCCCTAACACTGAAGCTTTCTTT
J: TRBJ1-6; D: .; size: .; V: TRBV27; CDR3: CASSHLSSRYNSPLHF; DNA: TGTGCCAGCAGCCATCTATCGTCCCGATATAATTCACCCCTCCACTTT
J: TRBJ2-6; D: TRBD1; size: .; V: TRBV19; CDR3: CASSYRGGANVLTF; DNA: TGTGCCAGTAGTTACAGGGGTGGGGCCAACGTCCTGACTTTC
J: TRBJ2-1; D: TRBD2; size: .; V: TRBV4-1; CDR3: CASSLVRLAGVEQFF; DNA: TGCGCCAGCAGCCTTGTGAGACTAGCGGGGGTGGAGCAGTTCTTC
J: TRBJ2-7; D: TRBD2; size: few; V: TRBV5-1; CDR3: CASSFASGSIYEQYF; DNA: TGCGCCAGCAGCTTCGCTAGCGGGAGTATCTACGAGCAGTACTTC
J: TRBJ2-1; D: TRBD1; size: .; V: TRBV27; CDR3: CASSRNRGSNEQFF; DNA: TGTGCCAGCAGTCGTAACAGGGGGTCCAATGAGCAGTTCTTC
J: TRBJ2-6; D: TRBD2; size: .; V: TRBV30; CDR3: CAWMGAGGANVLTF; DNA: TGTGCCTGGATGGGAGCGGGGGGGGCCAACGTCCTGACTTTC
J: TRBJ2-2; D: .; size: .; V: TRBV7-9; CDR3: CASSLAGSTGELFF; DNA: TGTGCCAGCAGCTTAGCCGGTTCCACCGGGGAGCTGTTTTTT
J: TRBJ1-2; D: TRBD1; size: .; V: TRBV6-6; CDR3: CASSSQGVGYGYTF; DNA: TGTGCCAGCAGTTCGCAGGGGGTTGGCTATGGCTACACCTTC
J: TRBJ2-2; D: TRBD2; size: once; V: TRBV30; CDR3: CAWSVWGGDTGELFF; DNA: TGTGCCTGGAGTGTATGGGGAGGGGACACCGGGGAGCTGTTTTTT
J: TRBJ1-5; D: .; size: .; V: TRBV19; CDR3: CASSISARPYQPQHF; DNA: TGTGCCAGTAGTATATCCGCCAGGCCTTATCAGCCCCAGCATTTT